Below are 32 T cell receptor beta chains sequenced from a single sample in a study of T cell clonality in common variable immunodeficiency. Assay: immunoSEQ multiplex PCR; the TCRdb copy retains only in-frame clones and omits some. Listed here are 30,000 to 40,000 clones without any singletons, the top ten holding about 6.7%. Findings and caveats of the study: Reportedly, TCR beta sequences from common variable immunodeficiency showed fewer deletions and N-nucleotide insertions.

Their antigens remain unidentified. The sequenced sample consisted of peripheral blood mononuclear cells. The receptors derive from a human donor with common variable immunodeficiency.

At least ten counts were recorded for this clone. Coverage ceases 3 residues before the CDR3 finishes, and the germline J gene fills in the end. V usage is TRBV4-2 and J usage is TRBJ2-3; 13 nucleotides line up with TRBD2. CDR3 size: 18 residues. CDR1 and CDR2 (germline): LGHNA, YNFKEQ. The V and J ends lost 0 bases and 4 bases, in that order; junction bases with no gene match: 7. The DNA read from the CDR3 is TGTGCCAGCAGCCAAGAAACTAGCGGGGGGGCTAGCGCAGATACG. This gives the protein CASSQETSGGASADT. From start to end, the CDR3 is CASSQETSGGASADTQYF.

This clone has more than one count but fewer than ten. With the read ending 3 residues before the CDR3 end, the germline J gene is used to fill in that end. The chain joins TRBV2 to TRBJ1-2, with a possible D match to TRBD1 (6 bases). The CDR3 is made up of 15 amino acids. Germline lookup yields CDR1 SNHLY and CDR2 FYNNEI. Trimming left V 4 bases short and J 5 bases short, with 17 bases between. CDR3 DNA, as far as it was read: TGTGCCAGCAGTGGAACACAGGGTTCTGTATATGGC. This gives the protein CASSGTQGSVYG. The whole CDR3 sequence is CASSGTQGSVYGYTF.

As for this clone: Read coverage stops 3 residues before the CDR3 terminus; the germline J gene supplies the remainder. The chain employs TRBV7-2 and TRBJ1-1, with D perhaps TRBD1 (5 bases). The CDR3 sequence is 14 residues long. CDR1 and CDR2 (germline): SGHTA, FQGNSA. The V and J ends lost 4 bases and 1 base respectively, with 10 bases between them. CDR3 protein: CASSSRGENTEAFF. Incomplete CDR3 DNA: TGTGCCAGCAGCTCCCGGGGGGAGAACACTGAA.

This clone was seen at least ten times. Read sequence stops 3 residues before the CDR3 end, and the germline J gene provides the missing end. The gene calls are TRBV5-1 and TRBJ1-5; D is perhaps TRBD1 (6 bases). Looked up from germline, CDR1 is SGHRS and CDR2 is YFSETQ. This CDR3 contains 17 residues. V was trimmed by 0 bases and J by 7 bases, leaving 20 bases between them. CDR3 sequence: CASSLAPGGGGEQPQHF. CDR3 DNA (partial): TGCGCCAGCAGCTTGGCCCCGGGCGGGGGGGGCGAGCAGCCC.

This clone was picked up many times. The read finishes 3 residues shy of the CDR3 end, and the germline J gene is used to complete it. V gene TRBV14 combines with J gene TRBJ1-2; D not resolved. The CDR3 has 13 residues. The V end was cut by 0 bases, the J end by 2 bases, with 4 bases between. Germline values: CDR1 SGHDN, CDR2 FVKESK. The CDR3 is CASSQEQNYGYTF. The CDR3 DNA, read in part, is TGTGCCAGCAGCCAAGAACAGAACTATGGC.

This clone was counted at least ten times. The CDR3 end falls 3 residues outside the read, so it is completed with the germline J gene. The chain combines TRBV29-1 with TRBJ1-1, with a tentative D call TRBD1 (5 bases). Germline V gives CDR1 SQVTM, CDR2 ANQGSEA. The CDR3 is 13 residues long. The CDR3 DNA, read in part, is TGCAGCGTTTGGTTGGACGGTGCAGGGGAA. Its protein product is CSVWLDGAGE. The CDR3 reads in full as CSVWLDGAGEAFF.

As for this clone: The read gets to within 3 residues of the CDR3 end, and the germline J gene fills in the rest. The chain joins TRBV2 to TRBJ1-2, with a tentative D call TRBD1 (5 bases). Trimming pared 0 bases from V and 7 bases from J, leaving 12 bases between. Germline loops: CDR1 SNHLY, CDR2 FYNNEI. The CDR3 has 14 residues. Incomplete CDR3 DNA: TGTGCCAGCAGTGAAGCGCTTCGGACAAGTGGC. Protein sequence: CASSEALRTSG. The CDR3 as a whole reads CASSEALRTSGYTF.

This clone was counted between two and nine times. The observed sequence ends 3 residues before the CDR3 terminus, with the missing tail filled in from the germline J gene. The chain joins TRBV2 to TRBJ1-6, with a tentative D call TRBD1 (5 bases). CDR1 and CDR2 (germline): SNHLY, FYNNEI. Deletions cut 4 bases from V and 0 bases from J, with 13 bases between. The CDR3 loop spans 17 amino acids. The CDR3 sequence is CASSAPTGDSYNSPLHF. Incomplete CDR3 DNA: TGTGCCAGCAGTGCCCCTACAGGTGACTCCTATAATTCACCC.

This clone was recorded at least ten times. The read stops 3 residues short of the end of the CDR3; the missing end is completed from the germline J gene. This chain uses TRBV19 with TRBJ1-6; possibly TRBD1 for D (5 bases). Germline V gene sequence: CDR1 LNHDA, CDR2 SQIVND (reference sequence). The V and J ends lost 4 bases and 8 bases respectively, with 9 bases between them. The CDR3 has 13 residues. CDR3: CASSSGADSPLHF. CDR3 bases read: TGTGCCAGTAGTAGCGGGGCAGATTCACCC. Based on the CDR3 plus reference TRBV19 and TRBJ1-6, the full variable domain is DGGITQSPKYLFRKEGQNVTLSCEQNLNHDAMYWYRQDPGQGLRLIYYSQIVNDFQKGDIAEGYSVSREKKESFPLTVTSAQKNPTAFYLCASSSGADSPLHFGNGTRLTVT.

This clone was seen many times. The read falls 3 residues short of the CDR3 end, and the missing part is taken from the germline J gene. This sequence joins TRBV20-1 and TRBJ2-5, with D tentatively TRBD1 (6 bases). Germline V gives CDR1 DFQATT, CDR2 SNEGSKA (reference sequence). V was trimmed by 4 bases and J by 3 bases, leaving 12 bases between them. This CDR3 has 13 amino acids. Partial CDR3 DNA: TGCAGTGCTAAGGGGGACCACAAAGAGACC. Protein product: CSAKGDHKET. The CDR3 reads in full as CSAKGDHKETQYF.

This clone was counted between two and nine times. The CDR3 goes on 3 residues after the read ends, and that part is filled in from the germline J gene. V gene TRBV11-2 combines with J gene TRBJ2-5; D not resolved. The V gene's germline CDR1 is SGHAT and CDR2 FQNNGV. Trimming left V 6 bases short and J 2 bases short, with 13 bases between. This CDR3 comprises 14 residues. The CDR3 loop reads CASRSIKGQETQYF. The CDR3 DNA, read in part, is TGTGCCAGCAGATCAATAAAGGGTCAAGAGACC.

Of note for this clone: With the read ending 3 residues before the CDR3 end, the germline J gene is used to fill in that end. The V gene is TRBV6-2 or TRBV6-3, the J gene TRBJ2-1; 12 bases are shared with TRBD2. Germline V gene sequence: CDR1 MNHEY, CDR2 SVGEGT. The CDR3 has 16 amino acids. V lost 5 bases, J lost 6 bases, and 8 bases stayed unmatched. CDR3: CASSPRLAGDFNEQFF. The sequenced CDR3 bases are TGTGCCAGCAGTCCCCGACTAGCGGGGGATTTCAATGAG.

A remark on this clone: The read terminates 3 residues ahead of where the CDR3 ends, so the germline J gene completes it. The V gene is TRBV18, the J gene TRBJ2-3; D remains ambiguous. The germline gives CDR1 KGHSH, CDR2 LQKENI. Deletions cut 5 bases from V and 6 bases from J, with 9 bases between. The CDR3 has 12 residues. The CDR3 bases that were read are TGTGCCAGCTCAAGTACATGGGATACG. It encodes CASSSTWDT. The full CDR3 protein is CASSSTWDTQYF.

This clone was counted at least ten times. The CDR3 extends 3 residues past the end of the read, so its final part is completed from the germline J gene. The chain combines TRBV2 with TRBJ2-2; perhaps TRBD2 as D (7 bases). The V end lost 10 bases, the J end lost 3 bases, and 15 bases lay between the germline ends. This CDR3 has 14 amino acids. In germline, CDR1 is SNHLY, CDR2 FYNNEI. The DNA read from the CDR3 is TGTGCCACTTTCGGGGGGCCGTACACCGGGGAG. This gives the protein CATFGGPYTGE. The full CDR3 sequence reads CATFGGPYTGELFF.

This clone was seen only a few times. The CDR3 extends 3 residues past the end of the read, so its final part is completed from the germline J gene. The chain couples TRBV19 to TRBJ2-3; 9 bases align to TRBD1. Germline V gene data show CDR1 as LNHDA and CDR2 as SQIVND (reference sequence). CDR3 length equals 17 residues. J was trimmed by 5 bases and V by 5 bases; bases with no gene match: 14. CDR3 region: CASSVVVTGGMGDTQYF. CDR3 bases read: TGTGCCAGTAGTGTCGTCGTCACAGGGGGCATGGGAGATACG.

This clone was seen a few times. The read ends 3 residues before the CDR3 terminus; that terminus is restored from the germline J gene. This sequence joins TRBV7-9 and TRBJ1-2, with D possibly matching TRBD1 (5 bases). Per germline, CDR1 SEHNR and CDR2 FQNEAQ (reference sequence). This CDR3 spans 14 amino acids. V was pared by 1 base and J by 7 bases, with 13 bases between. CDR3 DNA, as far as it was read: TGTGCCAGCAGCTTAGACGGCGACGGGGGTGGC. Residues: CASSLDGDGGG. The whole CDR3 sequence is CASSLDGDGGGYTF.

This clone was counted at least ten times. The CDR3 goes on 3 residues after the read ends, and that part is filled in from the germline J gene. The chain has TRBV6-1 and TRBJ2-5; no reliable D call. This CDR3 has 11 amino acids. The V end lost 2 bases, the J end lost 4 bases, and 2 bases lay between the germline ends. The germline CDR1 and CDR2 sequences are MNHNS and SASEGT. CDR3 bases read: TGTGCCAGCAGTGAACGAGAGACC. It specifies CASSERET. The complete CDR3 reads CASSERETQYF.

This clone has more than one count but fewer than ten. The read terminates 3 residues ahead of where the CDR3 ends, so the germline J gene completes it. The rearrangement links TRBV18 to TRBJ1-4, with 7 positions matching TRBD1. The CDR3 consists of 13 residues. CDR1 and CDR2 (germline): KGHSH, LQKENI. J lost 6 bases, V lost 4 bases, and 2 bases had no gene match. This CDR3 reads CASSRGQDEKLFF. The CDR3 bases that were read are TGTGCCAGCTCACGCGGACAGGATGAAAAA.

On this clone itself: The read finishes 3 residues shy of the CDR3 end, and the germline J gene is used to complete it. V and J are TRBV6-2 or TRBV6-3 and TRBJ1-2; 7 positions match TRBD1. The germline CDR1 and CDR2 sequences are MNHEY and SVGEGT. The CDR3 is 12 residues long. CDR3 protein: CASRLTGEGYTF. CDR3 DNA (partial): TGTGCCAGCAGACTTACAGGGGAAGGC.

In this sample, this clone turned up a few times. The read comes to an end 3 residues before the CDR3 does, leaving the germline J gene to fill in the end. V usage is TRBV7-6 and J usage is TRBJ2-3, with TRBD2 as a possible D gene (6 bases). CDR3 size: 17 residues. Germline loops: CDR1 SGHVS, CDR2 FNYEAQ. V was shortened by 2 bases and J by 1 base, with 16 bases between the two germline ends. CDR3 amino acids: CASSLPAGGQGTDTQYF. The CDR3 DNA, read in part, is TGTGCCAGCAGCTTACCAGCGGGCGGTCAAGGCACAGATACG.

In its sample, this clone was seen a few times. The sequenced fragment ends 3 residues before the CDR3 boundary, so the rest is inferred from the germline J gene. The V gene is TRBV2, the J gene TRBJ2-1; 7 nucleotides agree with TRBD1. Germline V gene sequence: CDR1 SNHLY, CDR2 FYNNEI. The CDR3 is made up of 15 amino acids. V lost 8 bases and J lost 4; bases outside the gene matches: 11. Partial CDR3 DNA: TGTGCCAGCGGTCCTGCGACAGGGTATTACAATGAG. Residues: CASGPATGYYNE. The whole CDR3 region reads CASGPATGYYNEQFF. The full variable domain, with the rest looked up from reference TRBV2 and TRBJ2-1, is EPEVTQTPSHQVTQMGQEVILRCVPISNHLYFYWYRQILGQKVEFLVSFYNNEISEKSEIFDDQFSVERPDGSNFTLKIRSTKLEDSAMYFCASGPATGYYNEQFFGPGTRLTVL.

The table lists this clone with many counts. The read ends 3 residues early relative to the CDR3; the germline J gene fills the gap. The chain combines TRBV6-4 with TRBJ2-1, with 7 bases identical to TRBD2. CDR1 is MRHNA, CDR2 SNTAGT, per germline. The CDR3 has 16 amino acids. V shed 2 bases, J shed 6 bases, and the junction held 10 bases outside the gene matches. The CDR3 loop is CASSDRGLSGVNEQFF. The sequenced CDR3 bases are TGTGCCAGCAGTGACAGGGGACTATCCGGGGTCAATGAG.

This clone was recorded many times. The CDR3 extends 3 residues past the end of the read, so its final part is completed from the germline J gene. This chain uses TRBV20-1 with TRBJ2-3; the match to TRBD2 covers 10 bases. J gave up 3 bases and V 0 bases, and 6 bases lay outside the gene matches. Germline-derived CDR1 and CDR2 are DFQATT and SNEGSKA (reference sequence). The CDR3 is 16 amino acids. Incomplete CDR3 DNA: TGCAGTGCTAGAGATCCAAGCGGGGGGGCAACAGATACG. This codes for CSARDPSGGATDT. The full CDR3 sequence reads CSARDPSGGATDTQYF.

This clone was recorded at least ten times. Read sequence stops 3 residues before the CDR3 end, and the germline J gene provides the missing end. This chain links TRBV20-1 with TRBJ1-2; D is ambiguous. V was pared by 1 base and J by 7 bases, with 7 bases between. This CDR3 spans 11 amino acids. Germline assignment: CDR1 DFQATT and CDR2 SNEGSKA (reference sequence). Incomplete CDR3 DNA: TGCAGTGCTAGAGTTGAGGGTGGC. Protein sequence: CSARVEGG. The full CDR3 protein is CSARVEGGYTF.

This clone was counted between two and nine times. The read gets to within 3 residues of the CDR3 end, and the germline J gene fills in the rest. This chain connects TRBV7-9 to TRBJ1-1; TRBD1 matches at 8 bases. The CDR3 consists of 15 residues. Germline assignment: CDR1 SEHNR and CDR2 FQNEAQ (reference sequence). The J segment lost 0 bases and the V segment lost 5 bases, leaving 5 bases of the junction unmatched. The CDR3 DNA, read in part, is TGTGCCAGCAGCGGACAGGGAGGCATGAACACTGAA. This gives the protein CASSGQGGMNTE. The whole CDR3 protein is CASSGQGGMNTEAFF.

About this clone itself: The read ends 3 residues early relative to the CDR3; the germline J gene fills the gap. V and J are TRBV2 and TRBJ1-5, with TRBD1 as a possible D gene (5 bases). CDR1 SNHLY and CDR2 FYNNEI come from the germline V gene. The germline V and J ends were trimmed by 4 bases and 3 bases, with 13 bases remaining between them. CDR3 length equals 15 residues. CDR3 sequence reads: CASSVEQGPNQPQHF. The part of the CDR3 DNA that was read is TGTGCCAGCAGTGTTGAGCAGGGCCCCAATCAGCCC.

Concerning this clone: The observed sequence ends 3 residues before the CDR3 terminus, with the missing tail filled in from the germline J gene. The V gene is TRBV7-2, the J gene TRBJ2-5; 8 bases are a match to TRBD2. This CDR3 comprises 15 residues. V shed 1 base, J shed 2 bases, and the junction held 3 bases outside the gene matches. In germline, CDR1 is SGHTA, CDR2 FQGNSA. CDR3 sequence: CASSLGGGRQETQYF. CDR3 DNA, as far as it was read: TGTGCCAGCAGCTTAGGCGGGGGGAGGCAAGAGACC.

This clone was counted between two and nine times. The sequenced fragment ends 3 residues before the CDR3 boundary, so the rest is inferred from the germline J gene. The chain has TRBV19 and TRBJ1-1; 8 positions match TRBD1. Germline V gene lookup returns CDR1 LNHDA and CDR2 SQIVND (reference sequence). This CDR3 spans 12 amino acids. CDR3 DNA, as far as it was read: TGTGCCAGTAGTACTACAGGGGGTCGA. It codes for CASSTTGGR. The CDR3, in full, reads CASSTTGGRAFF.

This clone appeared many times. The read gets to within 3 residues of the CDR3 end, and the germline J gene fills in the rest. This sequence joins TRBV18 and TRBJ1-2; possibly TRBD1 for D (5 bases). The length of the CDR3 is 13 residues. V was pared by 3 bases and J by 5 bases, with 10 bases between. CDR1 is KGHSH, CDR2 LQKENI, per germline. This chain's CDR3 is CASSPAGIYGYTF. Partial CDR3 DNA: TGTGCCAGCTCACCGGCAGGGATATATGGC.

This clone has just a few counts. The sequenced CDR3 bases are TGTGCCAGCAAGCCAATTTCGACAGGAAACTATGGC. It translates to CASKPISTGNYG. The CDR3 in its entirety is CASKPISTGNYGYTF. This sequence joins TRBV2 and TRBJ1-2, with a weak D call TRBD1 (6 bases). The read is 3 residues too short to cover the CDR3 end, so that end is filled in from the germline J gene. Germline CDR1 is SNHLY and CDR2 is FYNNEI. This CDR3 is 15 amino acids long. Trimming pared 7 bases from V and 2 bases from J, leaving 17 bases between.

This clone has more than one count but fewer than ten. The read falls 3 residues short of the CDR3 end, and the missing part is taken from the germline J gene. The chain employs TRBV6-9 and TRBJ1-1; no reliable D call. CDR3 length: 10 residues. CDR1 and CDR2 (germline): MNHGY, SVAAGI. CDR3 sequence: CASNRGEAFF. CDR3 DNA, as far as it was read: TGTGCCAGCAACCGAGGTGAG.

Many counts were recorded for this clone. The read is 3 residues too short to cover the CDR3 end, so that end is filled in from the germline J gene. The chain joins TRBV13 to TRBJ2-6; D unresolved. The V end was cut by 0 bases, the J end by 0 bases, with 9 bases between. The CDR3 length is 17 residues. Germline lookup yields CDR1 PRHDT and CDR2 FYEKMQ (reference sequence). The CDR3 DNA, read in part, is TGTGCCAGCAGCTTAGGCCAGGTTGACTCTGGGGCCAACGTC. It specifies CASSLGQVDSGANV. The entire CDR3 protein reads CASSLGQVDSGANVLTF.